In its sample, the clone carrying this T cell receptor beta chain was seen a few times. The antigen is not known. The data originate from a study of cytomegalovirus exposure and HLA in healthy donors. General study points: The majority of CMV-associated TCR beta chains were reported as apparently HLA-restricted in a later analysis. It was only CMV serostatus that was available as immune exposure information. TCR beta chains numbering more than 150 were designated cytomegalovirus-associated. The dataset shows that most TCR sequences were rare, while some public TCRs occurred in many donors.

There are 15 residues in the CDR3. Germline lookup yields CDR1 SGHRS and CDR2 YFSETQ. J was trimmed by 4 bases and V by 4 bases; bases with no gene match: 6. The PCR had 60 Vbeta and 13 Jbeta primers. Sequencing used immunoSEQ multiplex PCR; TCRdb keeps in-frame clones, though not all of them. The sample has 100,000 to 150,000 clones, under 90% seen once. The specimen sequenced was PBMCs. The chain carries TRBV5-1 and TRBJ2-2, with TRBD1 matching over 8 bases. The receptor comes from a female donor in good health and CMV-seropositive. Written as DNA, the CDR3 is TGCGCCAGCAGCCCGCGACAGGGGATCACCGGGGAGCTGTTTTTT. Translating it yields CASSPRQGITGELFF.